Below are 25 T cell receptor beta chains sequenced from a single sample in a study of CD8 T cells in ankylosing spondylitis. Broader study findings: What seemed typical of ankylosing spondylitis blood was a TCR beta motif built from roughly eight highly homologous variants.

These receptors have no identified antigens. TCRdb reprocessed the 5' RACE reads with MiXCR, giving one entry per CDR3 protein. The sample includes 450,000 to 550,000 distinct CDR3 sequences, approximately 5% seen only once; the top ten take under 4.5%. Specimen: blood, either unsorted or a sorted T cell fraction (not recorded which). Every receptor here comes from a male donor with ankylosing spondylitis.

This clonotype was observed many times. The chain uses TRBV4-3 and TRBJ2-3; D may be TRBD2 (5 bases). CDR1 LGHNA and CDR2 YSLEER come from the germline V gene. The length of the CDR3 is 14 residues. The V end was cut by 3 bases, the J end by 3 bases, with 10 bases between. This CDR3 reads CASSQASFTDTQYF. CDR3 nucleotide sequence: TGCGCCAGCAGCCAGGCTAGCTTTACAGATACGCAGTATTTT.

This clonotype was seen many times. The J gene is TRBJ1-1, the V gene TRBV20-1; D is unresolved. Germline V gene sequence: CDR1 DFQATT, CDR2 SNEGSKA (reference sequence). Trimming took 0 bases from V and 1 from J, leaving 9 bases between them. The CDR3 extends over 14 amino acids. The CDR3 nucleotides read TGCAGTGCTAGAGATCGGAACGGGAACACTGAAGCTTTCTTT. Encoded protein: CSARDRNGNTEAFF.

This clonotype showed up many times. The chain carries TRBV5-5 and TRBJ2-3, with TRBD2 as a possible D gene (6 bases). V was clipped by 4 bases and J by 3 bases, with 9 bases between them. This CDR3 is built from 13 residues. Germline V gene data show CDR1 as SGHKS and CDR2 as YYEKEE (reference sequence). The CDR3 coding sequence is TGTGCCAGCAGCGGGGGGTGGACAGATACGCAGTATTTT. It yields the protein CASSGGWTDTQYF.

This clonotype was counted at least ten times. This chain joins TRBV27 and TRBJ2-5; the D is unclear. Trimming pared 6 bases from V and 4 bases from J, leaving 6 bases between. This CDR3 comprises 11 residues. CDR1 and CDR2 (germline): MNHEY, SMNVEV (reference sequence). The CDR3 protein is CASRNRETQYF. DNA of the CDR3: TGTGCCAGCAGGAATCGAGAGACCCAGTACTTC.

This clonotype was seen a handful of times. The V gene is TRBV4-3, the J gene TRBJ2-7; no reliable D call. This CDR3 is 13 amino acids long. Germline CDR1 is LGHNA and CDR2 is YSLEER. V was pared by 1 base and J by 6 bases, with 10 bases between. The CDR3 sequence is CASSQAPSLEQYF. The CDR3 nucleotides are TGCGCCAGCAGCCAAGCCCCCTCTCTCGAGCAGTACTTC.

This clonotype has only a few counts. V and J are TRBV20-1 and TRBJ2-6; the D is unclear. Per germline, CDR1 DFQATT and CDR2 SNEGSKA (reference sequence). The V end lost 3 bases, the J end lost 0 bases, and 15 bases lay between the germline ends. This CDR3 spans 17 amino acids. Here the CDR3 DNA reads TGCAGTGCTAGTCCCGCTAGAACAAACTCTGGGGCCAACGTCCTGACTTTC. Its protein is CSASPARTNSGANVLTF.

In regard to this clonotype: One base away lies a much larger clone, so this may be a sequencing read error. This rearrangement joins TRBV10-3 to TRBJ2-5; D is uncertain. The V end was cut by 3 bases, the J end by 5 bases, with 22 bases between. Germline V gene lookup returns CDR1 ENHRY and CDR2 SYGVKD. The CDR3 is made up of 17 amino acids. The CDR3 DNA sequence: TGTGCCATCAGTGACCTTAGTGGCTCTGCGCCCGAGGAGACCCAGTACTTC. Translation gives CAISDLSGSAPEETQYF.

The sample holds many counts of this clonotype. J is TRBJ2-2 and V is TRBV11-2; D may be TRBD1 or TRBD2 (5 bases each). The CDR3 consists of 16 residues. V was cut by 3 bases and J by 0 bases, with 11 bases left in between. Germline assignment: CDR1 SGHAT and CDR2 FQNNGV. The CDR3 DNA follows: TGTGCCAGCAGCTTGAGAGGGGATGCGAACACCGGGGAGCTGTTTTTT. This translates into CASSLRGDANTGELFF.

This sequence joins TRBV6-5 and TRBJ2-2, with D possibly being TRBD1 or TRBD2 (5 bases each). Trimming shortened V by 2 bases and J by 0 bases, and 7 bases separated the two germline ends. Germline V gene data show CDR1 as MNHEY and CDR2 as SVGAGI. CDR3 length: 15 amino acids. For the CDR3, the DNA is TGTGCCAGCAGTTACAGGGGACCGAACACCGGGGAGCTGTTTTTT. This codes for CASSYRGPNTGELFF.

This clonotype appeared a few times. The J gene is TRBJ2-7, the V gene TRBV18; D remains unclear. The CDR3 is made up of 15 amino acids. Per germline, CDR1 KGHSH and CDR2 LQKENI. V was pared by 4 bases and J by 2 bases, with 15 bases between. The CDR3 here is CASSLQQTRTYEQYF. DNA for the CDR3: TGTGCCAGCTCACTTCAACAGACCAGAACCTACGAGCAGTACTTC. The whole variable domain, remainder taken from reference TRBV18 and TRBJ2-7, is NAGVMQNPRHLVRRRGQEARLRCSPMKGHSHVYWYRQLPEEGLKFMVYLQKENIIDESGMPKERFSAEFPKEGPSILRIQQVVRGDSAAYFCASSLQQTRTYEQYFGPGTRLTVT.

This clonotype was seen at least ten times. This chain joins TRBV4-2 and TRBJ2-4; D may be TRBD2 (6 bases). Trimming took 1 base from V and 4 from J, leaving 14 bases between them. This CDR3 is 16 amino acids long. Germline V lookup: CDR1 LGHNA, CDR2 YNFKEQ. Here the CDR3 reads CASSQGLGGGKNIQYF. The DNA of the CDR3 is TGTGCCAGCAGCCAAGGGCTTGGGGGAGGTAAAAACATTCAGTACTTC.

This clonotype was observed at least ten times. The CDR3 DNA reads TGTGCCAGCAGTCCCGGGGGGGCTGGCTACACCTTC. Translating it yields CASSPGGAGYTF. V and J are TRBV12-3 or TRBV12-4 and TRBJ1-2; possible D gene TRBD1, 6 bases. The CDR3 has 12 amino acids. V was shortened by 5 bases and J by 7 bases, with 11 bases between the two germline ends.

This clonotype was seen at least ten times. The V gene is TRBV5-5, the J gene TRBJ1-1; 11 nucleotides align to TRBD1. V lost 4 bases, J lost 4 bases, and 6 bases stayed unmatched. CDR3 length: 15 amino acids. CDR1 is SGHKS, CDR2 YYEKEE, per germline (reference sequence). Written as DNA, the CDR3 is TGTGCCAGCAGCACCGGGACAGGGGGATTCACTGAAGCTTTCTTT. The encoded protein is CASSTGTGGFTEAFF.

This clonotype was found many times. The rearrangement uses TRBV20-1 and TRBJ2-1; 7 nucleotides line up with TRBD2. V lost 1 base to trimming and J lost 7 bases; unmatched junction nucleotides: 10. From germline, CDR1 is DFQATT and CDR2 SNEGSKA (reference sequence). This CDR3 has 15 amino acids. The CDR3 DNA follows: TGCAGTGCTAGAGGCTGGAGAGCGGGAAATAATGAGCAGTTCTTC. Amino acids: CSARGWRAGNNEQFF.

There are many counts of this clonotype. V usage is TRBV28 and J usage is TRBJ2-1, with 9 bases matching TRBD2. V trimming: 2 bases; J trimming: 8 bases; junction bases outside the gene matches: 7. From germline, CDR1 is MDHEN and CDR2 SYDVKM. The CDR3 totals 15 residues. The CDR3 DNA sequence: TGTGCCAGCAGTTTAGCGGGAGGGCCTTTCCATGAGCAGTTCTTC. Its protein is CASSLAGGPFHEQFF. Filled out from reference TRBV28 and TRBJ2-1, the complete variable domain reads DVKVTQSSRYLVKRTGEKVFLECVQDMDHENMFWYRQDPGLGLRLIYFSYDVKMKEKGDIPEGYSVSREKKERFSLILESASTNQTSMYLCASSLAGGPFHEQFFGPGTRLTVL.

This clonotype was seen at least ten times. The CDR3 region has the DNA TGCAGTGCTTATCCCCGGACAGGGCAGGAGACCCAGTACTTC. Translating gives CSAYPRTGQETQYF. The chain is built from TRBV20-1 and TRBJ2-5; the match to TRBD1 covers 8 bases. Germline trimming cut 5 bases from V and 5 bases from J; bases unmatched to any gene: 10. The CDR3 covers 14 residues. Germline V CDR1 and CDR2: DFQATT, SNEGSKA (reference sequence).

This clonotype has at least ten counts. The rearrangement uses TRBV10-3 and TRBJ1-2, with TRBD1 matching over 8 bases. CDR1 and CDR2 (germline): ENHRY, SYGVKD. The CDR3 runs to 16 residues. The V and J ends lost 3 bases and 8 bases, in that order; junction bases with no gene match: 14. This CDR3 is CAISDLGQGGDRGYTF. CDR3 in DNA: TGTGCCATCAGTGACCTTGGACAGGGTGGGGATAGAGGCTACACCTTC.

This clonotype was found many times. J is TRBJ1-1 and V is TRBV12-3 or TRBV12-4, with unresolved D. V lost 1 base and J 4 bases, leaving 7 bases between the germline ends. CDR3 length: 13 amino acids. CDR3 sequence reads: CASSLEASTEAFF. The CDR3 bases are TGTGCCAGCAGTTTAGAAGCCAGCACTGAAGCTTTCTTT.

Many counts were recorded for this clonotype. V gene TRBV27 combines with J gene TRBJ2-2, with unresolved D. Germline values: CDR1 MNHEY, CDR2 SMNVEV (reference sequence). V was cut by 5 bases and J by 6 bases, with 16 bases left in between. The CDR3 sequence is 15 residues long. As DNA, the CDR3 is TGTGCCAGCAGTCCGCATCCAGGATCCCCCGGGGAGCTGTTTTTT. Protein: CASSPHPGSPGELFF.

This clonotype has ten or more counts. The chain combines TRBV29-1 with TRBJ2-7; 11 bases agree with TRBD2. The CDR3 is made up of 14 amino acids. Germline-derived CDR1 and CDR2 are SQVTM and ANQGSEA. Germline trimming cut 7 bases from V and 2 bases from J; bases unmatched to any gene: 7. CDR3 amino acids: CSAGGTSGPYEQYF. In DNA, the CDR3 is TGCAGCGCCGGCGGGACTAGCGGACCCTACGAGCAGTACTTC.

V gene TRBV2 combines with J gene TRBJ1-5; 7 nucleotides align to TRBD1. The CDR3 is 20 amino acids. J gave up 2 bases and V 2 bases, and 18 bases lay outside the gene matches. CDR1 is SNHLY, CDR2 FYNNEI, per germline. The CDR3 DNA reads as TGTGCCAGCAGTGAAATTTTCGAGACAGGGTTTAGTAAAGGCAATCAGCCCCAGCATTTT. As protein: CASSEIFETGFSKGNQPQHF.

This clonotype was seen many times. V usage is TRBV7-3 and J usage is TRBJ2-7, with 8 bases identical to TRBD1. The trim removed 0 bases at V and 5 bases at J, leaving 6 bases unmatched. CDR3 size: 15 residues. Germline loops: CDR1 SGHTA, CDR2 FQGTGA. As DNA, the CDR3 is TGTGCCAGCAGCTTAACGCGAGACAGGGGAAACGAGCAGTACTTC. This encodes CASSLTRDRGNEQYF.

In this sample, this clonotype turned up many times. The CDR3 loop reads CSALDRETEAFF. In nucleotides, the CDR3 is TGCAGTGCGTTGGACAGAGAAACTGAAGCTTTCTTT. This sequence joins TRBV20-1 and TRBJ1-1, with D perhaps matching TRBD1 (6 bases). The CDR3 spans 12 residues. Looked up from germline, CDR1 is DFQATT and CDR2 is SNEGSKA (reference sequence). V lost 6 bases and J 5 bases, leaving 13 bases between the germline ends.

In this sample, this clonotype turned up many times. The CDR3 region is CASSRPFGDTQYF. The CDR3 coding sequence is TGTGCCAGCAGTCGTCCGTTCGGGGATACGCAGTATTTT. The V call is TRBV6-2 or TRBV6-3, the J call TRBJ2-3; the D is unclear. This CDR3 is 13 amino acids long. Deletions cut 5 bases from V and 6 bases from J, with 12 bases between. The germline CDR1 and CDR2 sequences are MNHEY and SVGEGT.

This clonotype was seen ten or more times. This chain uses TRBV25-1 with TRBJ1-4; perhaps TRBD1 as D (6 bases). This CDR3 comprises 13 residues. Germline V CDR1 and CDR2: MGHDK, SYGVNS. Trimming shortened V by 9 bases and J by 7 bases, and 15 bases separated the two germline ends. As DNA, the CDR3 is TGTGCCAGTAGAGGGACAATTAGTGAAAAACTGTTTTTT. This encodes CASRGTISEKLFF.